The 30 T cell receptor beta chains below were found in one sample sequenced in a study of shared clonotypes between healthy human individuals. Sequencing was performed with immunoSEQ multiplex PCR; in TCRdb, only in-frame clones are kept and a portion is missing. The sample records millions of clones, approximately 92% being singletons. The material sequenced was naive CD4+ T cells sorted from blood. Subset in this sample: CD45RA+ positively selected. These receptors came from a man aged 18 to 35 in good health.

The chain employs TRBV7-2 and TRBJ2-7; D remains ambiguous. CDR1 is SGHTA and CDR2 is FQGNSA in the germline V gene. CDR3 size: 12 residues. V was clipped by 6 bases and J by 0 bases, with 6 bases between them. DNA of the CDR3: TGTGCCAGCAGGGGCTTCTCCTACGAGCAGTACTTC. Protein product: CASRGFSYEQYF.

This chain connects TRBV21-1 to TRBJ2-3; TRBD1, the table's D call, was not compared with the DNA. TRBV21-1 counts as a pseudogene. The CDR3 covers 14 residues. CDR3 in amino acids: CASSKEDRADTQYF. In DNA, the CDR3 is TGTGCCAGCAGCAAAGAGGACAGGGCAGATACGCAGTATTTT.

CDR3 protein: CASSLAQDRKTGELFF. In nucleotides, the CDR3 is TGTGCCAGCAGCTTAGCGCAAGACAGAAAAACCGGGGAGCTGTTTTTT. The V gene is TRBV7-8, the J gene TRBJ2-2; D perhaps matches TRBD1 (5 bases). This CDR3 is 16 amino acids long. CDR1 is SGHVS and CDR2 is FQNEAQ in the germline V gene. The V gene lost 0 bases and the J gene lost 5 bases, with 13 bases spanning the gap.

The CDR3 here is CASSEGDLGEAFF. CDR3 in DNA: TGTGCCAGCAGTGAGGGGGACTTAGGGGAAGCTTTCTTT. The chain couples TRBV25-1 to TRBJ1-1; possibly TRBD1 for D (5 bases). This CDR3 is 13 amino acids long. Germline V gene sequence: CDR1 MGHDK, CDR2 SYGVNS. The germline V and J ends were trimmed by 3 bases and 8 bases, with 13 bases remaining between them.

The rearrangement uses TRBV9 and TRBJ2-2, with D maybe TRBD2 (6 bases). CDR1 and CDR2 from the germline V gene are SGDLS and YYNGEE. Trimming removed 0 bases at V and 1 base at J, with 10 bases between. This CDR3 has 16 amino acids. CDR3 nucleotide sequence: TGTGCCAGCAGCGTAGCAGACGGGGGGAACACCGGGGAGCTGTTTTTT. Its translation is CASSVADGGNTGELFF.

The V gene is TRBV11-3, the J gene TRBJ2-5; unclear D gene. V was clipped by 1 base and J by 2 bases, with 20 bases between them. The germline gives CDR1 SGHNT, CDR2 YENEEA. The CDR3 has 18 amino acids. CDR3 coding DNA: TGTGCCAGCAGCTTAGGTCTATCAAAGGTGGCGTCTCAAGAGACCCAGTACTTC. The encoded protein is CASSLGLSKVASQETQYF.

The V call is TRBV18, the J call TRBJ1-1; TRBD1 matches 7 bases. The V and J ends lost 8 bases and 1 base, in that order; junction bases with no gene match: 7. The germline V gene has CDR1 KGHSH and CDR2 LQKENI. CDR3 length: 14 residues. The CDR3 DNA sequence: TGTGCCAGCGCACAGGGGCGTGGGAACACTGAAGCTTTCTTT. Translating it yields CASAQGRGNTEAFF.

The V gene is TRBV4-1, the J gene TRBJ2-5, with D possibly matching TRBD2 (5 bases). Germline-derived CDR1 and CDR2 are MGHRA and YSYEKL. This CDR3 has 17 residues. The V gene lost 4 bases and the J gene lost 2 bases, with 20 bases spanning the gap. As DNA, the CDR3 is TGCGCCAGCAGCCGACGGTATAACGGGGTACTACAAGAGACCCAGTACTTC. Encoded protein: CASSRRYNGVLQETQYF.

The gene calls are TRBV10-3 and TRBJ2-7; D may be TRBD2 (5 bases). The CDR3 loop spans 12 amino acids. V shed 10 bases and J shed 1 base, with 11 bases lying between them. Per germline, CDR1 ENHRY and CDR2 SYGVKD. Written as DNA, the CDR3 is TGTGCCACCGGACTCATTTCCTACGAGCAGTACTTC. As protein: CATGLISYEQYF.

With regard to this clone: The same CDR3 is also encoded by other DNA sequences in this sample. The chain recombines TRBV30 with TRBJ2-1; 14 bases match TRBD2. There are 15 residues in the CDR3. With 0 bases clipped from V and 6 bases from J, the junction kept 1 base outside the gene matches. In germline, CDR1 is GTSNPN, CDR2 SVGIG (reference sequence). The CDR3: CAWSVGLAGGNEQFF. In DNA, the CDR3 is TGTGCCTGGAGTGTAGGACTAGCGGGAGGCAATGAGCAGTTCTTC. The full variable domain, in which reference TRBV30 and TRBJ2-1 provide the parts outside the CDR3, is SQTIHQWPATLVQPVGSPLSLECTVEGTSNPNLYWYRQAAGRGLQLLFYSVGIGQISSEVPQNLSASRPQDRQFILSSKKLLLSDSGFYLCAWSVGLAGGNEQFFGPGTRLTVL.

Comment on this clone: At one boundary the junction diverges from the germline segment, which might be a read error. The V and J genes are TRBV7-7 and TRBJ2-5; 8 bases match TRBD1. This CDR3 comprises 13 residues. Per the germline V gene, CDR1 is SSHAT and CDR2 is FNYEAQ (reference sequence). CDR3 sequence (DNA): TGTGCTAGCAGCCGGGACAGGTCCGAGACCCAGTACTTC. Its translation: CASSRDRSETQYF.

V and J are TRBV4-2 and TRBJ1-3; 8 bases agree with TRBD1. J gave up 4 bases and V 4 bases, and 3 bases lay outside the gene matches. From germline, CDR1 is LGHNA and CDR2 YNFKEQ. The CDR3 totals 14 residues. This chain's CDR3 is CASSLDRGGNTIYF. CDR3 DNA sequence: TGTGCCAGCAGCCTCGACAGGGGAGGAAACACCATATATTTT.

As for this clone: Different DNA sequences within this sample yield the same CDR3. The chain employs TRBV5-1 and TRBJ1-2; D ambiguous. Trimming shortened V by 0 bases and J by 8 bases, and 11 bases separated the two germline ends. The CDR3 sequence is 13 residues long. Germline CDR1 and CDR2: SGHRS and YFSETQ. This chain's CDR3 is CASSLAAGGGYTF. CDR3 nucleotide sequence: TGCGCCAGCAGCTTGGCCGCAGGTGGCGGCTACACCTTC.

The chain has TRBV6-6 and TRBJ1-1, with 7 positions matching TRBD1. Germline trimming cut 10 bases from V and 0 bases from J; bases unmatched to any gene: 11. The CDR3 covers 15 residues. Germline V gene data show CDR1 as MNHNY and CDR2 as SVGAGI (reference sequence). The CDR3 DNA sequence: TGTGCCATCACCAATTCCGGACAGGTGAACACTGAAGCTTTCTTT. As protein: CAITNSGQVNTEAFF.

The chain has TRBV30 and TRBJ2-1; 7 nucleotides match TRBD2. This CDR3 has 13 amino acids. CDR1 is GTSNPN, CDR2 SVGIG, per germline (reference sequence). The J segment lost 5 bases and the V segment lost 0 bases, leaving 1 base of the junction unmatched. Here the CDR3 reads CAWSVRGDNEQFF. The CDR3 nucleotides read TGTGCCTGGAGTGTACGGGGGGACAATGAGCAGTTCTTC.

The chain recombines TRBV5-1 with TRBJ2-3; 11 bases agree with TRBD2. V lost 6 bases, J lost 2 bases, and 2 bases stayed unmatched. The CDR3 runs 14 residues. Germline-derived CDR1 and CDR2 are SGHRS and YFSETQ. CDR3 residues: CASMTSGNTDTQYF. Written as DNA, the CDR3 is TGCGCCAGCATGACTAGCGGGAACACAGATACGCAGTATTTT.

Notes on this clone: This specimen includes other DNA sequences encoding the same CDR3. The V gene is TRBV28, the J gene TRBJ1-1; TRBD1 might be the D (6 bases). The germline V gene encodes CDR1 MDHEN and CDR2 SYDVKM. V shed 6 bases and J shed 0 bases, with 14 bases lying between them. CDR3 length: 15 amino acids. The CDR3 protein is CASSPPRGMNTEAFF. CDR3 DNA: TGTGCCAGCAGCCCCCCTAGGGGGATGAACACTGAAGCTTTCTTT.

The CDR3: CASSSSLPGDGSPLHF. The CDR3 nucleotides are TGCGCCAGCAGTTCGTCGCTGCCGGGAGACGGTTCACCCCTCCACTTT. The J gene is TRBJ1-6, the V gene TRBV5-1, with no clear D. Germline V gene data show CDR1 as SGHRS and CDR2 as YFSETQ. The CDR3 has 16 residues. V shed 5 bases and J shed 9 bases, with 21 bases lying between them.

This clone has just a few counts. Distinct nucleotide sequences in the sample also encode this CDR3. The V and J genes are TRBV2 and TRBJ1-6; the D is unclear. V was pared by 3 bases and J by 7 bases, with 4 bases between. The CDR3 runs to 12 residues. Germline lookup yields CDR1 SNHLY and CDR2 FYNNEI. CDR3 sequence: CASSDSNSPLHF. The CDR3 DNA follows: TGTGCCAGCAGTGACAGCAATTCACCCCTCCACTTT.

V usage is TRBV5-6 and J usage is TRBJ1-4; TRBD1 matches 7 bases. In germline, CDR1 is SGHDT, CDR2 YYEEEE. This CDR3 spans 12 amino acids. With V trimmed by 7 bases and J by 8 bases, 5 bases remained unmatched. The CDR3 nucleotides are TGTGCCAGCGGCCGGGACAGCGAAAAACTGTTTTTT. Protein product: CASGRDSEKLFF.

V is TRBV6-1 and J is TRBJ1-1, with 7 bases aligning to TRBD1. The CDR3 length is 14 residues. Per the germline V gene, CDR1 is MNHNS and CDR2 is SASEGT. The ends lost 5 bases at V and 1 base at J; junction bases unmatched: 4. The chain's CDR3 is CASSPGQPNTEAFF. CDR3 nucleotides: TGTGCCAGCAGTCCGGGACAGCCGAACACTGAAGCTTTCTTT.

The V and J genes are TRBV6-5 and TRBJ1-3; D ambiguous. The CDR3 extends over 15 amino acids. The ends were cut back, 6 bases at V and 0 bases at J, with 12 bases in the middle. The V gene's germline CDR1 is MNHEY and CDR2 SVGAGI. CDR3 nucleotides: TGTGCCAGCAGACCGGACCGGAGCTCTGGAAACACCATATATTTT. The encoded protein is CASRPDRSSGNTIYF.

Here the CDR3 reads CASSQKGDYNSPLHF. The CDR3 DNA is TGCGCCAGCAGCCAAAAGGGGGATTATAATTCACCCCTCCACTTT. The gene calls are TRBV4-1 and TRBJ1-6; D perhaps matches TRBD1 (6 bases). Trimming shortened V by 2 bases and J by 4 bases, and 9 bases separated the two germline ends. This CDR3 contains 15 residues. In germline, CDR1 is MGHRA, CDR2 YSYEKL.

In this sample, this clone turned up a few times. The chain carries TRBV6-1 and TRBJ1-2; D is possibly TRBD1 (5 bases). V lost 4 bases and J lost 0, with 12 bases in between. The germline V gene encodes CDR1 MNHNS and CDR2 SASEGT. The CDR3 length is 15 residues. DNA of the CDR3: TGTGCCAGCAGTGGCAGGGCCCGGACTAACTATGGCTACACCTTC. It is translated as CASSGRARTNYGYTF.

The chain combines TRBV7-2 with TRBJ2-1; 10 bases are shared with TRBD1. Germline-derived CDR1 and CDR2 are SGHTA and FQGNSA. V was clipped by 5 bases and J by 4 bases; unmatched bases: 5. CDR3 size: 15 residues. The CDR3: CASSTDRGLYNEQFF. The CDR3 DNA follows: TGTGCCAGCAGCACCGACAGGGGGCTGTACAATGAGCAGTTCTTC.

The V call is TRBV7-2, the J call TRBJ2-3, with 15 bases aligning to TRBD2. This CDR3 spans 19 amino acids. Trimming cost V 2 bases and J 3 bases; bases outside gene matches: 9. Germline lookup yields CDR1 SGHTA and CDR2 FQGNSA. The CDR3 DNA sequence: TGTGCCAGCAGCTTACGGGGACTAGCGGGGGGTGTTGGTACAGATACGCAGTATTTT. Protein sequence: CASSLRGLAGGVGTDTQYF.

This clone was found once. The J gene is TRBJ2-5, the V gene TRBV6-5; 9 nucleotides match TRBD2. Germline V gene lookup returns CDR1 MNHEY and CDR2 SVGAGI. This CDR3 is built from 15 residues. Losses at the gene ends were 2 bases for V and 6 bases for J; bases not matched to a gene: 7. CDR3 DNA: TGTGCCAGCAGTTACGGCGGGAGGGCCGCCCAGACCCAGTACTTC. Translating it yields CASSYGGRAAQTQYF.

The chain joins TRBV6-1 to TRBJ2-3; 8 bases match TRBD2. Trimming removed 5 bases from V and 2 bases from J; junction bases left unmatched: 3. Germline loops: CDR1 MNHNS, CDR2 SASEGT. This CDR3 has 14 amino acids. The chain's CDR3 is CASSKLADTDTQYF. The CDR3 region has the DNA TGTGCCAGCAGTAAACTAGCGGACACAGATACGCAGTATTTT.

The V and J genes are TRBV18 and TRBJ1-1, with D tentatively TRBD1 (6 bases). Germline V gene lookup returns CDR1 KGHSH and CDR2 LQKENI. The V end was cut by 1 base, the J end by 1 base, with 13 bases between. This CDR3 comprises 16 residues. Written as DNA, the CDR3 is TGTGCCAGCTCACCACAAGGGGGAAGTTCGAACACTGAAGCTTTCTTT. Translating gives CASSPQGGSSNTEAFF.

J is TRBJ2-7 and V is TRBV30; D unresolved. V lost 2 bases and J lost 5, with 16 bases in between. Germline V gene data show CDR1 as GTSNPN and CDR2 as SVGIG (reference sequence). The CDR3 is 14 residues long. The CDR3 sequence is CAWSPMLVTDEQYF. For the CDR3, the DNA is TGTGCCTGGAGTCCTATGCTGGTAACTGACGAGCAGTACTTC.